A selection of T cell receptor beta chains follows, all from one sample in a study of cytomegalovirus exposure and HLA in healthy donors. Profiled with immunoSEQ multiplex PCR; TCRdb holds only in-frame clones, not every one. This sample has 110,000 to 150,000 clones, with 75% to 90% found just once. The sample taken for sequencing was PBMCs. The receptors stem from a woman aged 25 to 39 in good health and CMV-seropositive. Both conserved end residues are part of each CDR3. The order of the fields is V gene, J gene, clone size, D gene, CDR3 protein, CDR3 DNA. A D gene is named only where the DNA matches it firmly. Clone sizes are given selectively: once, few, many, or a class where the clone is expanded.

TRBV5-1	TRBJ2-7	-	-	CASRQLPGLYEQYF	TGCGCCAGCAGGCAACTTCCAGGACTCTACGAGCAGTACTTC
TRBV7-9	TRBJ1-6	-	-	CASSLVGARNSPLHF	TGTGCCAGCAGCTTAGTGGGGGCCAGGAATTCACCCCTCCACTTT
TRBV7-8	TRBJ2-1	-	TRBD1	CASSPTTWDRGEFF	TGTGCCAGCAGCCCCACGACCTGGGACAGAGGAGAGTTCTTC
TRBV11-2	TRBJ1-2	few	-	CASSLSGDGYTF	TGTGCCAGCAGCTTATCGGGTGATGGCTACACCTTC
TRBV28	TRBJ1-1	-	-	CASSLPLSGRLRAFF	TGTGCCAGCAGTTTACCCCTTAGTGGAAGGCTGCGGGCTTTCTTT
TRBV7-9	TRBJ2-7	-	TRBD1	CASSLAAGVGRGLSYEQYF	TGTGCCAGCAGCTTAGCCGCCGGAGTCGGAAGGGGGCTCTCTTACGAGCAGTACTTC
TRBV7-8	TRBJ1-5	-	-	CASSLDVPGWLDQPQHF	TGTGCCAGCAGCTTAGATGTCCCGGGGTGGTTAGATCAGCCCCAGCATTTT
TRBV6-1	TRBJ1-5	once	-	CASSPAPQTQHF	TGTGCCAGCAGTCCCGCCCCGCAGACCCAGCATTTT
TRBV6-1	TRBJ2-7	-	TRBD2	CASSDPGLGRYEQYF	TGTGCCAGCAGTGACCCCGGACTAGGTCGCTACGAGCAGTACTTC
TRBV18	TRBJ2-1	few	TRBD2	CASSPLAGMNNEQFF	TGTGCCAGCTCACCGCTAGCGGGGATGAACAATGAGCAGTTCTTC
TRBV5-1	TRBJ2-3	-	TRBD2	CASSSAGTTGDTQYF	TGCGCCAGCAGCTCCGCCGGGACTACTGGTGATACGCAGTATTTT
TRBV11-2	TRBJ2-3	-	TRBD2	CASSSPRSGGAPDTQYF	TGTGCCAGCAGCTCCCCTAGGAGCGGGGGGGCCCCAGATACGCAGTATTTT
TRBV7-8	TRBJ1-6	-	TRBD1	CASSIQGQSSYNSPLHF	TGTGCCAGCAGCATACAGGGGCAAAGCTCCTATAATTCACCCCTCCACTTT
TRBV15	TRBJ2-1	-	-	CATSRRFRQGSYNEQFF	TGTGCCACCAGCAGAAGGTTCAGGCAGGGGTCCTACAATGAGCAGTTCTTC
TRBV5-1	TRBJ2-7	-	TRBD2	CASSRTGGAKTASYEQYF	TGCGCCAGCAGCCGTACGGGGGGGGCGAAAACGGCCTCCTACGAGCAGTACTTC
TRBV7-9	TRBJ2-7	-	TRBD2	CASSLTLAGGPLSYEQYF	TGTGCCAGCAGCTTAACCCTAGCGGGAGGGCCGTTGTCCTACGAGCAGTACTTC